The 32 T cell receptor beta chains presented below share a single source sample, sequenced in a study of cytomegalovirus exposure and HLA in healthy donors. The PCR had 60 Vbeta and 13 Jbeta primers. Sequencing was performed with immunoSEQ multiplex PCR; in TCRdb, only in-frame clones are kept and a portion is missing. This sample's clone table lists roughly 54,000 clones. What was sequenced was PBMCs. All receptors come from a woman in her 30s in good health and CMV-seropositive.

In DNA form, the CDR3 reads TGTGCCAGTAGTATAGATCGGGTGGGACTGCGCTATGGCTACACCTTC. Residues: CASSIDRVGLRYGYTF. The V call is TRBV19, the J call TRBJ1-2, with D possibly TRBD1 on 5 matching bases. The CDR3 runs to 16 residues. The V end lost 0 bases, the J end lost 4 bases, and 15 bases lay between the germline ends. Germline CDR1 is LNHDA and CDR2 is SQIVND (reference sequence).

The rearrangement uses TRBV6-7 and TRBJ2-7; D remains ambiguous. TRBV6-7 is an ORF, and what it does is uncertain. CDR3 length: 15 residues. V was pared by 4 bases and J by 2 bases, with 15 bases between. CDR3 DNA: TGTGCCAGCAGTTTTCTAGGCACCTCCGCCTACGAGCAGTACTTC. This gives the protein CASSFLGTSAYEQYF.

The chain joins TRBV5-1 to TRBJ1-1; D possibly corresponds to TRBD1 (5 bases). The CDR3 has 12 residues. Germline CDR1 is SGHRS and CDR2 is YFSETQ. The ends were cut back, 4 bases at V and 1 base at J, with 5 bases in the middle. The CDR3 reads CASSDRNTEAFF. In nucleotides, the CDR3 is TGCGCCAGCAGCGACAGGAACACTGAAGCTTTCTTT.

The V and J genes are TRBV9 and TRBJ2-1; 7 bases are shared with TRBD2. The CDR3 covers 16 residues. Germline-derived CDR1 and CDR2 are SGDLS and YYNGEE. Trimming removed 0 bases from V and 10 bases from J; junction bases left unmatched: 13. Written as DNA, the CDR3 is TGTGCCAGCAGCGTAGGAGTTGCGGGAGTGGACGGCGAGCAGTTCTTC. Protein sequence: CASSVGVAGVDGEQFF.

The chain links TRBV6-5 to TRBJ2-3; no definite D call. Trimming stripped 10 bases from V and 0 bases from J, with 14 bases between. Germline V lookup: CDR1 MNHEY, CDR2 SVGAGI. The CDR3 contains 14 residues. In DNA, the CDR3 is TGTGCCACCCGCGGCCTGACTAGCACAGATACGCAGTATTTT. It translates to CATRGLTSTDTQYF.

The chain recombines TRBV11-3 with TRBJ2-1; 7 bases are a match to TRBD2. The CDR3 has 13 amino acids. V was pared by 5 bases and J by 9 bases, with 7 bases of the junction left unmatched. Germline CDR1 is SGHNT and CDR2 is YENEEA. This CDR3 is CASSRTRASEQFF. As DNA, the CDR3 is TGTGCCAGCAGCCGGACTAGGGCTAGTGAGCAGTTCTTC. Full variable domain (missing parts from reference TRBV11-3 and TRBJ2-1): EAGVVQSPRYKIIEKKQPVAFWCNPISGHNTLYWYLQNLGQGPELLIRYENEEAVDDSQLPKDRFSAERLKGVDSTLKIQPAELGDSAVYLCASSRTRASEQFFGPGTRLTVL.

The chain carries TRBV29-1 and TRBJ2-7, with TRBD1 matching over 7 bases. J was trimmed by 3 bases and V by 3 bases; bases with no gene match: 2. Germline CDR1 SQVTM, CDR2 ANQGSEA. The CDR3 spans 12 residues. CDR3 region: CSVDGDSYEQYF. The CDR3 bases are TGCAGCGTTGATGGGGACAGCTACGAGCAGTACTTC.

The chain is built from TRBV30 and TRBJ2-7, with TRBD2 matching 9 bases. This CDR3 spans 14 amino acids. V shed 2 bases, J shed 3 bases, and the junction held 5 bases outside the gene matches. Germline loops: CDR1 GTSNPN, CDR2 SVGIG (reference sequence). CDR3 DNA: TGTGCCTGGAGTCCCGCGGGGGGGGGCTACGAGCAGTACTTC. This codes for CAWSPAGGGYEQYF.

CDR3 region: CASSLAGGRGSSYNEQFF. The DNA of the CDR3 is TGTGCCAGCAGCTTAGCGGGAGGTAGAGGCTCTTCCTACAATGAGCAGTTCTTC. The gene calls are TRBV7-9 and TRBJ2-1; D is possibly TRBD2 (6 bases). V was cut by 0 bases and J by 1 base, with 16 bases left in between. CDR3 length: 18 amino acids. Germline-derived CDR1 and CDR2 are SEHNR and FQNEAQ (reference sequence).

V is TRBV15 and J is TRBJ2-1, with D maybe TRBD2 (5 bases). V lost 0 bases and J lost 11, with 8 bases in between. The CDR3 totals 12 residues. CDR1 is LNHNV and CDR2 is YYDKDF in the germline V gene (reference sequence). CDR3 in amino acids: CATSRDREKQFF. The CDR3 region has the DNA TGTGCCACCAGCAGAGATCGGGAAAAGCAGTTCTTC.

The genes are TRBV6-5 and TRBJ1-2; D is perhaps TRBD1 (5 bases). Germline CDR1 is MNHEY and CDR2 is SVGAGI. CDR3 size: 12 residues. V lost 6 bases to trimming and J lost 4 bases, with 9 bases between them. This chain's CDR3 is CASRDNLYGYTF. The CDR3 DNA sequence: TGTGCCAGCAGGGACAACCTCTATGGCTACACCTTC.

The CDR3 DNA follows: TGTGCCAGTAGTACAAGCGGGAGGGCCTTGAATGAGCAGTTCTTC. This encodes CASSTSGRALNEQFF. J is TRBJ2-1 and V is TRBV19, with 10 bases identical to TRBD2. Trimming at V came to 4 bases and at J to 7 bases, leaving 7 bases not matched to a gene. The V gene's germline CDR1 is LNHDA and CDR2 SQIVND (reference sequence). This CDR3 comprises 15 residues.

Here the CDR3 reads CASSRTSANSGANVLTF. CDR3 in DNA: TGTGCCAGCAGTCGGACTAGCGCGAACTCTGGGGCCAACGTCCTGACTTTC. The V and J genes are TRBV2 and TRBJ2-6, with 9 bases matching TRBD2. The germline CDR1 and CDR2 sequences are SNHLY and FYNNEI. With 5 bases clipped from V and 0 bases from J, the junction kept 5 bases outside the gene matches. The CDR3 is 17 residues long.

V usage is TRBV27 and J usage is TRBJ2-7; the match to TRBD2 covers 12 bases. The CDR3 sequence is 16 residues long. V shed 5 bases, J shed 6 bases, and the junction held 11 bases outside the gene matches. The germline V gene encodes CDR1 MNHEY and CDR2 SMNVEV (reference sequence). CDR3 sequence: CASSLLTSGRLREQYF. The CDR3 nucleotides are TGTGCCAGCAGTCTGCTAACTAGCGGGAGGCTTCGCGAGCAGTACTTC.

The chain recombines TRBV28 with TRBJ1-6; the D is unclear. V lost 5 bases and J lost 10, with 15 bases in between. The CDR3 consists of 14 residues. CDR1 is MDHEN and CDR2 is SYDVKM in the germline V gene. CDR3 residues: CASSGTRLQSPLHF. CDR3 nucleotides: TGTGCCAGCAGTGGCACTAGGCTCCAATCACCCCTCCACTTT.

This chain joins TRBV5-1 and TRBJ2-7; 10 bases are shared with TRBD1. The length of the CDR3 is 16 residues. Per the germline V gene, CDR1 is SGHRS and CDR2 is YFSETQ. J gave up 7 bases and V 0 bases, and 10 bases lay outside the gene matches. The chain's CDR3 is CASSLDPGTGAFEQYF. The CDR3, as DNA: TGCGCCAGCAGCTTGGACCCCGGGACAGGGGCATTTGAGCAGTACTTC.

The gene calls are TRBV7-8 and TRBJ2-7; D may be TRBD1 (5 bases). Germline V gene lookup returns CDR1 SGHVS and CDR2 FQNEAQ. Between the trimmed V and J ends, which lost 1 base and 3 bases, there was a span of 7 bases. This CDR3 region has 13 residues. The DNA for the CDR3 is TGTGCCAGCAGCTTAGATGGACACTACGAGCAGTACTTC. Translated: CASSLDGHYEQYF.

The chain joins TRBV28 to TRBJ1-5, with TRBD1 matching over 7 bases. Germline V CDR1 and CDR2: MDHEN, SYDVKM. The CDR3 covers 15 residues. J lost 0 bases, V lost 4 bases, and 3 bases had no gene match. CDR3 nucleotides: TGTGCCAGCAGTTCGACAGGGAATAGCAATCAGCCCCAGCATTTT. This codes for CASSSTGNSNQPQHF.

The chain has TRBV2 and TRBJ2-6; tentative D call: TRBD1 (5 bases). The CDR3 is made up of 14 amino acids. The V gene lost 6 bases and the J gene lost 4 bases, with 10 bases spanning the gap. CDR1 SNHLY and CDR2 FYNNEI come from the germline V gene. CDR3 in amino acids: CASRATVGANVLTF. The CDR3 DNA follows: TGTGCCAGCAGAGCGACAGTGGGGGCCAACGTCCTGACTTTC.

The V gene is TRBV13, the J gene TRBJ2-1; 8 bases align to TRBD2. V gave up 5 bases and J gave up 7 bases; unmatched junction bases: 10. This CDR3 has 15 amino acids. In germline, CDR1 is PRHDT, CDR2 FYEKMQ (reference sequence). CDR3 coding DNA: TGTGCCAGCAGCCAGACGGCTAGCGGGCAAAATGAGCAGTTCTTC. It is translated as CASSQTASGQNEQFF.

The CDR3 DNA is TGCGCCAGCAGCCAATTAGGAGGCGGGGAGCTGTTTTTT. Its translation is CASSQLGGGELFF. The rearrangement uses TRBV5-1 and TRBJ2-2; possibly TRBD2 for D (5 bases). The CDR3 consists of 13 residues. V was clipped by 4 bases and J by 7 bases, with 11 bases between them. Per the germline V gene, CDR1 is SGHRS and CDR2 is YFSETQ. The variable domain in full, completed from reference TRBV5-1 and TRBJ2-2, reads KAGVTQTPRYLIKTRGQQVTLSCSPISGHRSVSWYQQTPGQGLQFLFEYFSETQRNKGNFPGRFSGRQFSNSRSEMNVSTLELGDSALYLCASSQLGGGELFFGEGSRLTVL.

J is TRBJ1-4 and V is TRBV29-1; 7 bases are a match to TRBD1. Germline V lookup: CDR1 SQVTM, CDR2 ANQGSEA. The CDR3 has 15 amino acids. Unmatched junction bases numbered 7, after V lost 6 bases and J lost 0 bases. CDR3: CSVRDSGATNEKLFF. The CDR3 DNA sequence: TGCAGCGTACGGGACAGCGGTGCAACTAATGAAAAACTGTTTTTT.

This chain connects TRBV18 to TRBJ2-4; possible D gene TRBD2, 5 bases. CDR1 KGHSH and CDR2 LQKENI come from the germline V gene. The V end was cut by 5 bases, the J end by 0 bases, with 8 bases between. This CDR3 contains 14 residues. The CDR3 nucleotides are TGTGCCAGCTCAGATAGCGTAGCCAAAAACATTCAGTACTTC. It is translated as CASSDSVAKNIQYF.

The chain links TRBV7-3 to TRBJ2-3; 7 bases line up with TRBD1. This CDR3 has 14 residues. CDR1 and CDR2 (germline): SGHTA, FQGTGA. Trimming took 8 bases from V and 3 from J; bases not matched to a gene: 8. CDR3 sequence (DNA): TGTGCCAGCGGTCGACAGGGACGAACAGATACGCAGTATTTT. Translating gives CASGRQGRTDTQYF.

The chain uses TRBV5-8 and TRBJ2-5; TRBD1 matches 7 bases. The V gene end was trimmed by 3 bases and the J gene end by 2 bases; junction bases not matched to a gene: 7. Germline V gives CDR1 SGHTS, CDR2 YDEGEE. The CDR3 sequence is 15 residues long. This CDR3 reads CASSSGTDKQETQYF. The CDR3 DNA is TGTGCCAGCAGCTCAGGGACAGATAAACAAGAGACCCAGTACTTC.

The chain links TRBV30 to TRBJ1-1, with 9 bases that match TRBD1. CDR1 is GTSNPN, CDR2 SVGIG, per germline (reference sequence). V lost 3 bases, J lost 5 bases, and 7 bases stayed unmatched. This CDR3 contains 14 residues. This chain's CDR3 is CAWSNRGRSTEAFF. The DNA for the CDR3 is TGTGCCTGGAGCAACAGGGGGCGAAGTACTGAAGCTTTCTTT. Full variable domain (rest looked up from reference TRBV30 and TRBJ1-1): SQTIHQWPATLVQPVGSPLSLECTVEGTSNPNLYWYRQAAGRGLQLLFYSVGIGQISSEVPQNLSASRPQDRQFILSSKKLLLSDSGFYLCAWSNRGRSTEAFFGQGTRLTVV.

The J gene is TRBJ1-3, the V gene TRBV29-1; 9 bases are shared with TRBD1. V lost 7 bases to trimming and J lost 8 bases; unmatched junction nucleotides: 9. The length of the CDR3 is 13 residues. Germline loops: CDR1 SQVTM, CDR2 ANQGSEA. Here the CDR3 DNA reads TGCAGCGCCACGACAGGGGGAGGAGACACCATATATTTT. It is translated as CSATTGGGDTIYF.

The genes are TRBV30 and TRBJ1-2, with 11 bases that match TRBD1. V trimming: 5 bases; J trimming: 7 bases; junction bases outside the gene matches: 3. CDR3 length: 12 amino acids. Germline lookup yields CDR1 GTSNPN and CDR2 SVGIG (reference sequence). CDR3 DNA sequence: TGTGCCTGGGGACAGGGGGCGTTTGGCTACACCTTC. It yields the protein CAWGQGAFGYTF.

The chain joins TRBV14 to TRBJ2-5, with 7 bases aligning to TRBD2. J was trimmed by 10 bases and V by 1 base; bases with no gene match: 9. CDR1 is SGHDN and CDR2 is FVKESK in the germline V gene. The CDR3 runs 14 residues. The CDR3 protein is CASSQGGSGLNQYF. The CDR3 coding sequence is TGTGCCAGCAGCCAAGGCGGGAGTGGGTTGAACCAGTACTTC.

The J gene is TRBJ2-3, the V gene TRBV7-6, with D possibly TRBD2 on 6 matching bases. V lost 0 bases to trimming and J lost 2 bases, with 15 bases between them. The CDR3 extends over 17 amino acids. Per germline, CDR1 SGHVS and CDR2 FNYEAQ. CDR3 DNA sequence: TGTGCCAGCAGCTTAGCCCTAGCGAAAAATCCCACAGATACGCAGTATTTT. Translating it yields CASSLALAKNPTDTQYF.

The CDR3 coding sequence is TGCAGCGTTGAAGGTCAGGGGAGTAGCGACGAGCAGTACTTC. Translated: CSVEGQGSSDEQYF. The V call is TRBV29-1, the J call TRBJ2-7; D perhaps matches TRBD1 (6 bases). The germline V gene encodes CDR1 SQVTM and CDR2 ANQGSEA. Trimming cost V 1 base and J 5 bases, with 15 bases left between them. The CDR3 has 14 amino acids.

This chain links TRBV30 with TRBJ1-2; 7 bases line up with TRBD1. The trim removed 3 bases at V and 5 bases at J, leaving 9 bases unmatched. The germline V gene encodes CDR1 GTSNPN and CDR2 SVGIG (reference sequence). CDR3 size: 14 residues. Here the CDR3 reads CAWSDQRGQYGYTF. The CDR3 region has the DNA TGTGCCTGGAGCGACCAAAGGGGGCAATATGGCTACACCTTC. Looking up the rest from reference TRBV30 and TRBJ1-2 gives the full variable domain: SQTIHQWPATLVQPVGSPLSLECTVEGTSNPNLYWYRQAAGRGLQLLFYSVGIGQISSEVPQNLSASRPQDRQFILSSKKLLLSDSGFYLCAWSDQRGQYGYTFGSGTRLTVV.